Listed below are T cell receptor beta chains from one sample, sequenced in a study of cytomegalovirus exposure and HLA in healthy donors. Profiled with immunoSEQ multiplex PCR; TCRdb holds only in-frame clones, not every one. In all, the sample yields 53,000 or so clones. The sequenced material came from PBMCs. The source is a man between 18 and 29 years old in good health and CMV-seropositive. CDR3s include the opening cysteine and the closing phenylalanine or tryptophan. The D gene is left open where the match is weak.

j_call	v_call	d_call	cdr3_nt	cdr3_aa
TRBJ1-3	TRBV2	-	TGTGCCAGCAAGGAGAGCTCTGGAAACACCATATATTTT	CASKESSGNTIYF
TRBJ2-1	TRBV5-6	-	TGTGCCAGCAGCTGGGCAGGCAATGAGCAGTTCTTC	CASSWAGNEQFF
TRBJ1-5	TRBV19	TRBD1	TGTGCCAGTAGTGAAACCCGACAGGGCAGGGGCAATCAGCCCCAGCATTTT	CASSETRQGRGNQPQHF
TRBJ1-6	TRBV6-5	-	TGTGCCAGCAGCCCTTCGCCAGGGTTGGGGTCACCCCTCCACTTT	CASSPSPGLGSPLHF
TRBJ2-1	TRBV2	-	TGTGCCAGCAGTATGGGACTCCCTAAAAACAATGAGCAGTTCTTC	CASSMGLPKNNEQFF
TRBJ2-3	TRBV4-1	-	TGCGCCAGCAGCCAAGCGGGGTCGAGACTCCCCGGGGTGGATACGCAGTATTTT	CASSQAGSRLPGVDTQYF
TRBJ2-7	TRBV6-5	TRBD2	TGTGCCAGCAGTTACGAGGCGGGAGGTCTCTACGAGCAGTACTTC	CASSYEAGGLYEQYF
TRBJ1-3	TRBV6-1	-	TGTGCCAGCAATCTCCCAGGGGCGGAAAACACCATATATTTT	CASNLPGAENTIYF
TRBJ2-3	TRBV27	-	TGTGCCAGCAGTCCACCGGGGGAAGATACGCAGTATTTT	CASSPPGEDTQYF
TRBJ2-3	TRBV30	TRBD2	TGTGCCTGGAGTGTGACTAGCGGGAACCCAGATACGCAGTATTTT	CAWSVTSGNPDTQYF
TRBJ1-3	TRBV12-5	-	TGTGCTAGTGGTTTGGACCTAGGACAGCCTGGAAACACCATATATTTT	CASGLDLGQPGNTIYF
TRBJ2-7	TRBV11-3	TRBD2	TGTGCCAGCAGCCAGGGTCTAGCGGGAGGGCTCTCCTACGAGCAGTACTTC	CASSQGLAGGLSYEQYF
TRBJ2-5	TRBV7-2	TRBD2	TGTGCCAGCAGCTCCCAAGTAGGGGAGGGAGAGACCCAGTACTTC	CASSSQVGEGETQYF
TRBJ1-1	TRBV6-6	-	TGTGCCAGCAGTTACGGTGAAGGGGCTGAAGCTTTCTTT	CASSYGEGAEAFF
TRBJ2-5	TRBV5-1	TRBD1	TGCGCCAGAAGCTTCGGGTCGGGACAGTCTCAAGAGACCCAGTACTTC	CARSFGSGQSQETQYF
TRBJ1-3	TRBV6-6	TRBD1	TGTGCCACCAACACGGGACAGGGGGCTGGAAACACCATATATTTT	CATNTGQGAGNTIYF
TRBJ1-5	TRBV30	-	TGTGCCTGGAGTTCCGGGACACCAAATCAGCCCCAGCATTTT	CAWSSGTPNQPQHF
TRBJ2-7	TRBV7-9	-	TGTGCCAGCAGCTTAGGTGGGGGGAGCTCCTACGAGCAGTACTTC	CASSLGGGSSYEQYF
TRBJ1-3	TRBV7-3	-	TGTGCCAGCAGCCTAGAACGGGGAAACACCATATATTTT	CASSLERGNTIYF
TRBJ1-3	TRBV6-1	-	TGTGCCAGCAGTGAAGCGCTTCGAAGCTCTGGTAACACCATATATTTT	CASSEALRSSGNTIYF
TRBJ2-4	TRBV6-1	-	TGTGCCAGCACCAAGGACAGTCTAGCCAAAAACATTCAGTACTTC	CASTKDSLAKNIQYF
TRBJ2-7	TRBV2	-	TGTGCCAGCAGAGGGGAGGAGTTCGGCTACGAGCAGTACTTC	CASRGEEFGYEQYF
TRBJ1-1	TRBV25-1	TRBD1	TGTGCCAGCACCCGACAGGGGCTGTGGACTGAAGCTTTCTTT	CASTRQGLWTEAFF
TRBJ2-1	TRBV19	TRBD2	TGTGCCAGTAGTATGGGGTCTAGCGGGAGTAGTTTCAATGAGCAGTTCTTC	CASSMGSSGSSFNEQFF
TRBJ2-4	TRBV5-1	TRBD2	TGCGCCAGCAGTTTCACTAGCGCCCTGAGCATTCAGTACTTC	CASSFTSALSIQYF
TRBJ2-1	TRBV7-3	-	TGTGCCAGCAGCTTGTCGGGACAATACAATGAGCAGTTCTTC	CASSLSGQYNEQFF
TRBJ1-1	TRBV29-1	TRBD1	TGCAGCGCCCGGGACAGGACTGAAGCTTTCTTT	CSARDRTEAFF